This TCR beta chain was sequenced in a study of blood T cell repertoires in COVID-19. Original handling: Nucleated cell counts were estimated from reference gene primer amplification. This table comes from immunoSEQ multiplex PCR, and its TCRdb copy is limited to in-frame clones, with some not included. V, J and clone size are those of that table, while D and trimming were read from the DNA. The sample records roughly 150,000 clones, around 88% being singletons. Germline V gives CDR1 SGHTA, CDR2 FQGTGA. The CDR3 runs to 12 residues. V was clipped by 3 bases and J by 10 bases, with 10 bases between them.

Source material: peripheral blood. V gene TRBV7-3 combines with J gene TRBJ2-1, with D possibly TRBD2 on 5 matching bases. This clonotype originated in a human donor in a cohort sampled during active COVID-19. CDR3 in DNA: TGTGCCAGCAGCTTTGTAGGGAGAGAGCAGTTCTTC. It yields the protein CASSFVGREQFF.